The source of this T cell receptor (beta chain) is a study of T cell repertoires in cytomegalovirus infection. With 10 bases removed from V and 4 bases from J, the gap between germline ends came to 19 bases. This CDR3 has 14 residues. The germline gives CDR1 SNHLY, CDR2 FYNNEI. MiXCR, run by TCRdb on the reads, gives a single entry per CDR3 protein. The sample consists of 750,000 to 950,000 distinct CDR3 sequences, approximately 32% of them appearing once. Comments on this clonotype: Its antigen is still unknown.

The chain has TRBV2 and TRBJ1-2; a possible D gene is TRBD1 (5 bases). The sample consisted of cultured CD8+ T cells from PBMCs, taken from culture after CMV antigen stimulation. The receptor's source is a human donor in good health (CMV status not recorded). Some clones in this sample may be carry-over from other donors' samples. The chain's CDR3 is CATDRGLDFYGYTF. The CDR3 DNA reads TGTGCCACTGACCGGGGACTCGATTTCTATGGCTACACCTTC.